This TCR beta chain is drawn from a study of shared clonotypes between healthy human individuals. Data came from immunoSEQ multiplex PCR; TCRdb stores just in-frame clones and leaves some out. The repertoire holds under 550,000 clones, almost 97% seen once, with 0.05% to 0.07% in the top ten. Study donors comprised healthy, HIV-negative adults devoid of recent acute infection or vaccination. CDR1 and CDR2 (germline): MDHEN, SYDVKM. The CDR3 has 16 amino acids. V lost 5 bases and J 6 bases, leaving 20 bases between the germline ends. This TCR was sampled from a woman under 40 in good health. The sequenced material came from naive CD4+ T cells sorted from blood. Subset specified: CD45RA+ positively selected. The chain recombines TRBV28 with TRBJ1-5; possibly TRBD1 for D (5 bases). This chain's CDR3 is CASSPPGLKRGQPQHF. CDR3 nucleotides: TGTGCCAGCAGTCCGCCGGGACTCAAGCGAGGTCAGCCCCAGCATTTT.